This TCR beta chain originates from a study of CD8 T cells in ankylosing spondylitis. The ends were cut back, 2 bases at V and 0 bases at J, with 11 bases in the middle. The CDR3 is 15 amino acids. Germline V lookup: CDR1 LGHNA, CDR2 YNFKEQ. TCRdb redid the calling of the 5' RACE reads with MiXCR, one entry per CDR3 protein. The repertoire holds about 160,000 distinct CDR3 sequences, with just over 9.5% as singletons. V gene TRBV4-2 combines with J gene TRBJ2-7; D ambiguous. This receptor was identified in a female donor with ankylosing spondylitis or in good health (not recorded which). The specimen sequenced was blood, either unsorted or a sorted T cell fraction (not recorded which). The CDR3 DNA sequence: TGTGCCAGCAGCCAACAGACTGATAGCTCCTACGAGCAGTACTTC. Protein sequence: CASSQQTDSSYEQYF.